Shown below are 5 T cell receptor beta chains from a single sample sequenced in a study of T cells in Graves' hyperthyroidism and ophthalmopathy. TCR beta CDR3 sequences were amplified from RNA transcripts. The study used the HTBI primer set for a first-round RT-PCR of the TCR CDR3. TCRdb independently ran MiXCR on the multiplex PCR reads; one entry per CDR3 protein. Among some 50,000 distinct CDR3 sequences listed, 48% were seen once. The sequenced sample was blood. The receptors come from a woman in her fifties or sixties with Graves' ophthalmopathy.

The chain has TRBV7-8 and TRBJ2-5; D is perhaps TRBD1 (6 bases). The CDR3 has 16 amino acids. V lost 5 bases to trimming and J lost 1 base, with 17 bases between them. CDR1 is SGHVS, CDR2 FQNEAQ, per germline. CDR3 protein: CASSALTTGVQETQYF. CDR3 nucleotides: TGTGCCAGCAGCGCTCTGACGACAGGCGTCCAAGAGACCCAGTACTTC. Looking up the rest from reference TRBV7-8 and TRBJ2-5 gives the full variable domain: GAGVSQSPRYKVAKRGQDVALRCDPISGHVSLFWYQQALGQGPEFLTYFQNEAQLDKSGLPSDRFFAERPEGSVSTLKIQRTQQEDSAVYLCASSALTTGVQETQYFGPGTRLLVL.

This clonotype showed up just a few times. CDR3 nucleotides: TGTGCCAGCTCACCGGCGCGAGATAGCACAGATACGCAGTATTTT. Its translation is CASSPARDSTDTQYF. The chain is built from TRBV24-1 and TRBJ2-3, with unresolved D. CDR1 is KGHDR, CDR2 SFDVKD, per germline. V was clipped by 11 bases and J by 0 bases, with 17 bases between them. The CDR3 consists of 15 residues.

This clonotype was seen repeatedly, ten times or more. This clone may be a read error of a much larger clone one base away. The chain uses TRBV7-2 and TRBJ2-1; D possibly corresponds to TRBD2 (6 bases). V lost 11 bases and J lost 6, with 14 bases in between. There are 12 residues in the CDR3. The V gene's germline CDR1 is SGHTA and CDR2 FQGNSA. CDR3 in amino acids: CAGKGGTNEQFF. The CDR3 DNA reads as TGTGCCGGTAAAGGAGGGACCAATGAGCAGTTCTTC.

This clonotype was detected many times. CDR3: CASSRQGGDGYTF. The CDR3 DNA sequence: TGTGCCAGCAGCCGACAGGGAGGGGATGGCTACACCTTC. The chain has TRBV28 and TRBJ1-2, with 7 bases that match TRBD1. The CDR3 contains 13 residues. The V gene's germline CDR1 is MDHEN and CDR2 SYDVKM. Germline trimming cut 6 bases from V and 6 bases from J; bases unmatched to any gene: 7.

Many counts were recorded for this clonotype. This rearrangement joins TRBV12-3 or TRBV12-4 to TRBJ1-1; D is unresolved. The CDR3 spans 13 residues. V dropped 5 bases and J dropped 0 bases, with 7 bases sitting between them. The CDR3 here is CASSALMNTEAFF. In nucleotides, the CDR3 is TGTGCCAGCAGTGCCTTGATGAACACTGAAGCTTTCTTT.